This TCR beta chain was sequenced for a study of blood T cell repertoires in COVID-19. Across the study: Sites in the United States, Italy and Spain provided acute and convalescent COVID-19 samples. PBMCs, B-cell-depleted T cells, or T cells provided the cDNA or gDNA that made up the material.

Authors' methods: Amplification with reference gene primers provided the estimates of nucleated cell counts. The assay was immunoSEQ multiplex PCR, and TCRdb's table has in-frame clones only and misses some. V and J calls and clone size are given by that table; D and trimming were obtained from the DNA. The profile shows about 74,000 clones, almost 90% of them singletons. Between the trimmed V and J ends, which lost 4 bases and 4 bases, there was a span of 17 bases. From germline, CDR1 is LNHDA and CDR2 SQIVND (reference sequence). The length of the CDR3 is 16 residues. The chain combines TRBV19 with TRBJ1-3, with a possible D match to TRBD1 (6 bases). The TCR originated in a woman of 80 years or more with active or convalescent COVID-19. Sequences were obtained from peripheral blood. The CDR3 sequence: CASSSTGGASGNTIYF. The CDR3, as DNA: TGTGCCAGTAGTAGTACTGGGGGGGCCTCGGGAAACACCATATATTTT.